This T cell receptor (beta chain) was observed in a study of blood T cell repertoires in COVID-19. Study background: Both acute and convalescent COVID-19 samples were obtained from the United States, Italy and Spain. T cells, B-cell-depleted T cells, or PBMCs supplied cDNA or gDNA.

The J segment lost 8 bases and the V segment lost 2 bases, leaving 7 bases of the junction unmatched. CDR3 length: 15 residues. Germline V gene data show CDR1 as LGHNT and CDR2 as FRNRAP. Sequencing used immunoSEQ multiplex PCR; TCRdb keeps in-frame clones, though not all of them. The repertoire holds about 270,000 clones, with more than 80% as singletons. Assignments of participants to cohorts depended upon their own reported clinical history. This rearrangement joins TRBV12-5 to TRBJ2-1; 9 bases fit TRBD2. This sequence originates from a woman aged 30 to 39 with acute COVID-19. Sequenced sample: PBMCs or T cells enriched from blood (not recorded which). CDR3 sequence (DNA): TGTGCTAGTGGTTTGACTAGCGGGTTTTTGGATGAGCAGTTCTTC. Translated: CASGLTSGFLDEQFF. Together with reference TRBV12-5 and TRBJ2-1, the CDR3 gives the full variable domain: DARVTQTPRHKVTEMGQEVTMRCQPILGHNTVFWYRQTMMQGLELLAYFRNRAPLDDSGMPKDRFSAEMPDATLATLKIQPSEPRDSAVYFCASGLTSGFLDEQFFGPGTRLTVL.